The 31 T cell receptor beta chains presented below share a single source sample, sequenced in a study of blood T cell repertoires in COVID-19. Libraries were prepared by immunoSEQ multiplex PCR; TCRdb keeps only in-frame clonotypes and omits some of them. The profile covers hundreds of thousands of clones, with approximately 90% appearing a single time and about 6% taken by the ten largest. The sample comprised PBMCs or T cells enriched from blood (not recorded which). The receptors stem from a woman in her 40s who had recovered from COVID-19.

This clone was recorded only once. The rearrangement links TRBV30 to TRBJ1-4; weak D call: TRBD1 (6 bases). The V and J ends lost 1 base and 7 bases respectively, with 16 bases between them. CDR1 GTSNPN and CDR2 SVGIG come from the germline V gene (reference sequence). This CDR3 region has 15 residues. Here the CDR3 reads CAWSAGTQSGEKLFF. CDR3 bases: TGTGCCTGGAGTGCTGGGACACAATCGGGTGAAAAACTGTTTTTT.

CDR3 region: CASTSLARTGNIQYF. As DNA, the CDR3 is TGTGCCAGCACATCACTCGCCCGGACAGGGAACATTCAGTACTTC. The V gene is TRBV25-1, the J gene TRBJ2-4; 8 bases agree with TRBD1. Looked up from germline, CDR1 is MGHDK and CDR2 is SYGVNS. There are 15 residues in the CDR3. Trimming cost V 7 bases and J 7 bases; bases outside gene matches: 12.

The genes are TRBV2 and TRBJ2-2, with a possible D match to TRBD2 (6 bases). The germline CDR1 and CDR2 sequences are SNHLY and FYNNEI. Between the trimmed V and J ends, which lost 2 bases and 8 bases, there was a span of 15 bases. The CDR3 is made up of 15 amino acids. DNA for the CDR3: TGTGCCAGCAGTGAATCCACCGCCGGACTAGGGGAGCTGTTTTTT. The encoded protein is CASSESTAGLGELFF.

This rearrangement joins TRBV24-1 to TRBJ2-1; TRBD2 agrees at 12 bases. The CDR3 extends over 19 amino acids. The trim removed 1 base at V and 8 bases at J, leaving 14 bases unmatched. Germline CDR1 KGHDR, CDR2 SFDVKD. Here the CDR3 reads CATSDFGSSGRATVYEQFF. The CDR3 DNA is TGTGCCACCAGTGATTTCGGGTCTAGCGGGAGGGCCACAGTCTATGAGCAGTTCTTC.

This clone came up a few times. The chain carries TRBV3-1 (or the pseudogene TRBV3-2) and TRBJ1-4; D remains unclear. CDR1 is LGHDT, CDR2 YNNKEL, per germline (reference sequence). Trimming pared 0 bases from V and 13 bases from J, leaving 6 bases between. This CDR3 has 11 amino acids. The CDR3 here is CASSQEGRLFF. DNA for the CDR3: TGTGCCAGCAGCCAAGAGGGGAGACTGTTTTTT.

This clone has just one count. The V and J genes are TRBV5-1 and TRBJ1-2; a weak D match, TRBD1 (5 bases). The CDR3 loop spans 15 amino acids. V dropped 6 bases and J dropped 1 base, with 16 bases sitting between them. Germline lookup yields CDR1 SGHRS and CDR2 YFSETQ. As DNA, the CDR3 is TGCGCCAGCACTGGGGGGGAACTAGATAACTATGGCTACACCTTC. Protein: CASTGGELDNYGYTF.

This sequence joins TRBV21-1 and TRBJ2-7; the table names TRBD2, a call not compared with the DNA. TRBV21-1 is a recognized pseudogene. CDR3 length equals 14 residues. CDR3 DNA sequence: TGTGCCAGCACCCGGCCCGCGGGAGGCTTTGAGCAGTACTTC. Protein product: CASTRPAGGFEQYF.

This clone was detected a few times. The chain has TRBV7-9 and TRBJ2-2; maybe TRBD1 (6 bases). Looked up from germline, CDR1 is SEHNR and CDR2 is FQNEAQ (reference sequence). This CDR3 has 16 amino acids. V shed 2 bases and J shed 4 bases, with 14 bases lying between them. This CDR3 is CASSLWAGVSTGELFF. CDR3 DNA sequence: TGTGCCAGCAGCTTATGGGCAGGGGTCTCCACCGGGGAGCTGTTTTTT.

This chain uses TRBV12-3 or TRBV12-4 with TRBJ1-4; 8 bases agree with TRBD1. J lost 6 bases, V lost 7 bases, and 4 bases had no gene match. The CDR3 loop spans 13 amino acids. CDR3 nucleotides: TGTGCCAGCACCAACAGGGGGTATGAAAAACTGTTTTTT. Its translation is CASTNRGYEKLFF.

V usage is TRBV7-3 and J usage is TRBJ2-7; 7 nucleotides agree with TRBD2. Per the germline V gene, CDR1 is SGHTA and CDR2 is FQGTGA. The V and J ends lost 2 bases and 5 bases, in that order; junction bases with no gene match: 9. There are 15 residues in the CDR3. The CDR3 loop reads CASSLRRAGNHEQYF. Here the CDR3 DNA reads TGTGCCAGCAGCTTACGTAGAGCGGGAAACCACGAGCAGTACTTC.

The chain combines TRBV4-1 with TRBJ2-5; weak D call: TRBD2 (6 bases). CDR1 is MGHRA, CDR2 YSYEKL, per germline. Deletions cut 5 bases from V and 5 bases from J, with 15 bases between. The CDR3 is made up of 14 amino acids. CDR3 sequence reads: CASSTARDSETQYF. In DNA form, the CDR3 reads TGCGCCAGCAGCACAGCTAGGGACTCGGAGACCCAGTACTTC.

The CDR3 reads CASSEGGCPSQDGYTF. The CDR3 DNA reads as TGCGCCAGCAGTGAGGGAGGTTGTCCGTCCCAGGATGGCTACACCTTC. The chain employs TRBV10-1 and TRBJ1-2; D gene uncertain. The CDR3 consists of 16 residues. CDR1 and CDR2 (germline): WNHNN, SYGVQD (reference sequence). Trimming took off 2 bases at V and 6 bases at J, with 19 bases between the two ends.

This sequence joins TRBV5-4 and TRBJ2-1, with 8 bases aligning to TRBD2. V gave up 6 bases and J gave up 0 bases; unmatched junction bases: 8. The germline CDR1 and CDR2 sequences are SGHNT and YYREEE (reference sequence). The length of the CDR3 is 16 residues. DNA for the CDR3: TGTGCCAGCACCCGACTAGCGCCAAGCTCCTACAATGAGCAGTTCTTC. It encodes CASTRLAPSSYNEQFF.

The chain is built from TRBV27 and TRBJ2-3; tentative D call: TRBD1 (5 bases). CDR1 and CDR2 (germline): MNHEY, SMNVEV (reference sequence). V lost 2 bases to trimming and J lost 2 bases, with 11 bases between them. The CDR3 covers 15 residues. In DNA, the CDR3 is TGTGCCAGCAGTTTAGGGGCTTTTTACACAGATACGCAGTATTTT. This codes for CASSLGAFYTDTQYF.

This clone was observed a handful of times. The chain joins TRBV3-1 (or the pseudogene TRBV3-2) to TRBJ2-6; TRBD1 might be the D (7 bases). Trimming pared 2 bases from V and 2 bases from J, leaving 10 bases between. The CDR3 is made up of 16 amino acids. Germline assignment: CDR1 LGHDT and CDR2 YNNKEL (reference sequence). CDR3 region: CASSQQGGAGANVLTF. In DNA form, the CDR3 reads TGTGCCAGCAGCCAACAGGGGGGTGCTGGGGCCAACGTCCTGACTTTC.

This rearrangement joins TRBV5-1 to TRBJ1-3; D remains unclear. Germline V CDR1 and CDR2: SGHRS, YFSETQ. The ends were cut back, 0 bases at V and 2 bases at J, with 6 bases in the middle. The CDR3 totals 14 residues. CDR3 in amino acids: CASSLAGAGNTIYF. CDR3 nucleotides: TGCGCCAGCAGCTTGGCCGGGGCTGGAAACACCATATATTTT.

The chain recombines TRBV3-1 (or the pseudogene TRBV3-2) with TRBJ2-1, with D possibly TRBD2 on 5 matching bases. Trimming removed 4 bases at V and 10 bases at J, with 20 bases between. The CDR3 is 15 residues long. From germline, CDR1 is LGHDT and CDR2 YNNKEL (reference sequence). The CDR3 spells CASSPRVGEPSEQFF. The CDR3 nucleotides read TGTGCCAGCAGCCCCCGGGTAGGAGAGCCTAGCGAGCAGTTCTTC.

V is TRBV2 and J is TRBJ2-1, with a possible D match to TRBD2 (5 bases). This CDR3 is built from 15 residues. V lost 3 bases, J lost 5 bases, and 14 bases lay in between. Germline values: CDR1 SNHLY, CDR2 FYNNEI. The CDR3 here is CASSDYGVGNNEQFF. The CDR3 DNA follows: TGTGCCAGCAGTGACTACGGGGTAGGCAACAATGAGCAGTTCTTC.

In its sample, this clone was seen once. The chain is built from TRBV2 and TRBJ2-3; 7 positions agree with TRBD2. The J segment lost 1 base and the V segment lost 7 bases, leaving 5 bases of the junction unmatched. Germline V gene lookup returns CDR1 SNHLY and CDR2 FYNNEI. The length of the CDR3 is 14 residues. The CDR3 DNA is TGTGCCAGCAATCCGGGAGGACGCACAGATACGCAGTATTTT. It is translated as CASNPGGRTDTQYF.

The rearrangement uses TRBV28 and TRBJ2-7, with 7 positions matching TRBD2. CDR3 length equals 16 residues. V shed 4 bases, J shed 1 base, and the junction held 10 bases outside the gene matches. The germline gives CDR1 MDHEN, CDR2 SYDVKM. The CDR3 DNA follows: TGTGCCAGCAGTTCCCCCTCGGGGAGGGGATCCTACGAGCAGTACTTC. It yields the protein CASSSPSGRGSYEQYF.

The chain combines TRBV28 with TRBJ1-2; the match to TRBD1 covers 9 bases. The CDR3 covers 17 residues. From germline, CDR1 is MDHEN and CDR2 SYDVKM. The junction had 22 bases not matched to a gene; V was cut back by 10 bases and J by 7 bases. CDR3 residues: CAIPLGNPGQGVRGYTF. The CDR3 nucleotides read TGTGCCATCCCACTCGGAAATCCGGGACAGGGTGTTCGTGGCTACACCTTC.

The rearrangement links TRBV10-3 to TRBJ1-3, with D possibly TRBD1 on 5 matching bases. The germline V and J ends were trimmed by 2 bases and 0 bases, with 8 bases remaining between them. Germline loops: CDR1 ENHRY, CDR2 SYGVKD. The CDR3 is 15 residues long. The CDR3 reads CAISEDSLSGNTIYF. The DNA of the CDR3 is TGTGCCATCAGTGAGGACAGCCTCTCTGGAAACACCATATATTTT.

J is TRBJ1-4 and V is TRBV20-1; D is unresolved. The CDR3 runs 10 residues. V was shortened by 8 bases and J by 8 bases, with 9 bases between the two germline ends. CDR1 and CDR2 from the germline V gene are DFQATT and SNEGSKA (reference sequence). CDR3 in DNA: TGCAGTACGTACAGCGAAAAACTGTTTTTT. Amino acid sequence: CSTYSEKLFF.

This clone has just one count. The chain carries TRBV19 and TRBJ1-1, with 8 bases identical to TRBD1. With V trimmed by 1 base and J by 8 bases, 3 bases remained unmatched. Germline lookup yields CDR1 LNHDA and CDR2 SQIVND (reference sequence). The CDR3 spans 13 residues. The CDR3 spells CASSIVRDREAFF. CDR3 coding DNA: TGTGCCAGTAGTATAGTCCGGGACAGGGAAGCTTTCTTT.

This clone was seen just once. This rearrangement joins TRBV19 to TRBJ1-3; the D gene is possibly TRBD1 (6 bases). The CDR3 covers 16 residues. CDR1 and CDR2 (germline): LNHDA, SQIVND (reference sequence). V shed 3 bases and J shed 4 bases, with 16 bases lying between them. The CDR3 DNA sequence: TGTGCCAGTAGTATCAGGGGACGACGGTCGGGAAACACCATATATTTT. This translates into CASSIRGRRSGNTIYF. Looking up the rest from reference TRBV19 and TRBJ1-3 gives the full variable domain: DGGITQSPKYLFRKEGQNVTLSCEQNLNHDAMYWYRQDPGQGLRLIYYSQIVNDFQKGDIAEGYSVSREKKESFPLTVTSAQKNPTAFYLCASSIRGRRSGNTIYFGEGSWLTVV.

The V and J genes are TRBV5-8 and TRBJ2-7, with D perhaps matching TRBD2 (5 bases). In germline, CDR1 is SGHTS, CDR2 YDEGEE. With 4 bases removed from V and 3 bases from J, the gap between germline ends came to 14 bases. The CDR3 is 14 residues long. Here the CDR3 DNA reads TGTGCCAGCAGCCCGGACCGGGGTTACTACGAGCAGTACTTC. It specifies CASSPDRGYYEQYF.

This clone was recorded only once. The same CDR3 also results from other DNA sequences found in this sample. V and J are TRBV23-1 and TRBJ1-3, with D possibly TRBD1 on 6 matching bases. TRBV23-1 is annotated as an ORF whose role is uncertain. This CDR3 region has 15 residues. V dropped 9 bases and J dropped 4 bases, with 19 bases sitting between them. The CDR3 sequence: CARILSRGAGNTIYF. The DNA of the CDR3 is TGCGCCAGGATCCTTAGCCGGGGGGCAGGAAACACCATATATTTT.

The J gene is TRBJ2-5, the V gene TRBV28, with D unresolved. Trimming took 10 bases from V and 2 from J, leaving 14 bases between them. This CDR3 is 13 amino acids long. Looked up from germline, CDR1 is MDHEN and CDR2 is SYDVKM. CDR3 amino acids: CATWQAKQETQYF. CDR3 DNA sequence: TGTGCCACTTGGCAGGCCAAACAAGAGACCCAGTACTTC.

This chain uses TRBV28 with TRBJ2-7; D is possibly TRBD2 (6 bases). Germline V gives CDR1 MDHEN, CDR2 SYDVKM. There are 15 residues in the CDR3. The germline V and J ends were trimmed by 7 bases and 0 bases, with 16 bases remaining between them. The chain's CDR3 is CASTKAGSGSYEQYF. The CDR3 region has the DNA TGTGCCAGCACTAAGGCCGGGAGTGGCTCCTACGAGCAGTACTTC.

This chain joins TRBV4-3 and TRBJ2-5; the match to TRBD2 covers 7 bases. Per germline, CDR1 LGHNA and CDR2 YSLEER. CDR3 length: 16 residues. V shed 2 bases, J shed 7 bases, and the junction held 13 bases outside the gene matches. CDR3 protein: CASSQNAGAVSGTQYF. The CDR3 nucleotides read TGCGCCAGCAGCCAAAACGCGGGAGCGGTGTCAGGGACCCAGTACTTC.

The CDR3, as DNA: TGTGCCAGCAGCTTGGGGGGGACTAGCGGTAACAATGAGCAGTTCTTC. Its translation: CASSLGGTSGNNEQFF. The V gene is TRBV5-4, the J gene TRBJ2-1; 11 bases fit TRBD2. The CDR3 is made up of 16 amino acids. The J segment lost 5 bases and the V segment lost 0 bases, leaving 4 bases of the junction unmatched. Per the germline V gene, CDR1 is SGHNT and CDR2 is YYREEE (reference sequence).